These 24 T cell receptor beta chains were sequenced from one sample in a study of pediatric ulcerative colitis. Profiling relied on immunoSEQ multiplex PCR, and the TCRdb table lists in-frame clones only, not all of them. The sample includes 25,000 to 35,000 clones, around 80% seen only once; the top ten take roughly 4.3%. Sequencing input: blood. The receptors derive from a boy aged 5-17 years with severe ulcerative colitis.

V is TRBV4-1 and J is TRBJ2-6; D call uncertain. V was shortened by 4 bases and J by 0 bases, with 16 bases between the two germline ends. The germline V gene encodes CDR1 MGHRA and CDR2 YSYEKL. The length of the CDR3 is 18 residues. The CDR3 bases are TGCGCCAGCAGCCGGAGACATCCGGCGGACTCTGGGGCCAACGTCCTGACTTTC. It yields the protein CASSRRHPADSGANVLTF.

The chain combines TRBV11-2 with TRBJ1-6; D gene unclear. Trimming stripped 0 bases from V and 11 bases from J, with 14 bases between. The CDR3 runs 15 residues. Germline values: CDR1 SGHAT, CDR2 FQNNGV. The CDR3 sequence: CASSLERGGGTPLHF. In DNA, the CDR3 is TGTGCCAGCAGCTTAGAGCGGGGTGGCGGAACACCCCTCCACTTT.

The rearrangement joins TRBV7-2 to TRBJ1-5; D not resolved. V lost 1 base and J lost 6, with 16 bases in between. The length of the CDR3 is 16 residues. Germline lookup yields CDR1 SGHTA and CDR2 FQGNSA. In DNA, the CDR3 is TGTGCCAGCAGCTTAGAGGCGTCACGGCTGGGTCAGCCCCAGCATTTT. Its translation is CASSLEASRLGQPQHF.

The V call is TRBV25-1, the J call TRBJ1-6, with D perhaps matching TRBD1 (5 bases). This CDR3 region has 13 residues. The V end was cut by 2 bases, the J end by 8 bases, with 7 bases between. Germline V CDR1 and CDR2: MGHDK, SYGVNS. CDR3 in amino acids: CASSEQGDSPLHF. The CDR3 DNA follows: TGTGCCAGCAGTGAACAGGGTGATTCACCCCTCCACTTT.

CDR3 sequence: CASSSPDRGPVETQYF. CDR3 nucleotides: TGTGCCAGCAGTTCCCCCGACAGGGGGCCGGTGGAGACCCAGTACTTC. V gene TRBV28 combines with J gene TRBJ2-5; 10 nucleotides align to TRBD1. V dropped 4 bases and J dropped 5; count of bases not matched to a gene: 10. Germline CDR1 and CDR2: MDHEN and SYDVKM. The CDR3 covers 16 residues.

V and J are TRBV9 and TRBJ2-1, with 8 bases identical to TRBD2. CDR3 length: 12 residues. V gave up 4 bases and J gave up 13 bases; unmatched junction bases: 7. Looked up from germline, CDR1 is SGDLS and CDR2 is YYNGEE. The CDR3 bases are TGTGCCAGCAGCTTGTTAGCGGGGACTCAGTTCTTC. It is translated as CASSLLAGTQFF.

This clone was recorded once. This rearrangement joins TRBV19 to TRBJ1-2; D gene unclear. V gave up 4 bases and J gave up 3 bases, with 9 bases separating them. The CDR3 spans 13 residues. The germline V gene has CDR1 LNHDA and CDR2 SQIVND (reference sequence). In DNA form, the CDR3 reads TGTGCCAGTAGTAGACTGGGCGACTATGGCTACACCTTC. Its translation: CASSRLGDYGYTF. The full variable domain, its missing parts supplied by reference TRBV19 and TRBJ1-2, is DGGITQSPKYLFRKEGQNVTLSCEQNLNHDAMYWYRQDPGQGLRLIYYSQIVNDFQKGDIAEGYSVSREKKESFPLTVTSAQKNPTAFYLCASSRLGDYGYTFGSGTRLTVV.

The chain links TRBV10-3 to TRBJ2-7; the D gene is possibly TRBD2 (7 bases). V shed 5 bases and J shed 5 bases, with 22 bases lying between them. The CDR3 runs 16 residues. The germline CDR1 and CDR2 sequences are ENHRY and SYGVKD. CDR3 DNA: TGTGCCATCAGTCCAGGGAGGGGACAACGAGCCCACGAGCAGTACTTC. Its protein is CAISPGRGQRAHEQYF.

This clone was detected only a few times. The rearrangement joins TRBV5-4 to TRBJ1-1; a possible D gene is TRBD1 (5 bases). This CDR3 contains 13 residues. Trimming took 1 base from V and 3 from J, leaving 7 bases between them. In germline, CDR1 is SGHNT, CDR2 YYREEE (reference sequence). In DNA, the CDR3 is TGTGCCAGCAGCTTGTGGGGGGACACTGAAGCTTTCTTT. It yields the protein CASSLWGDTEAFF.

This chain connects TRBV7-3 to TRBJ2-6, with D possibly matching TRBD1 (5 bases). The ends were cut back, 1 base at V and 0 bases at J, with 10 bases in the middle. This CDR3 has 17 amino acids. CDR1 and CDR2 (germline): SGHTA, FQGTGA. The CDR3 loop is CASSLRGRSSGANVLTF. The DNA for the CDR3 is TGTGCCAGCAGCTTAAGGGGCAGGAGCTCTGGGGCCAACGTCCTGACTTTC.

The genes are TRBV5-1 and TRBJ1-1; 12 bases fit TRBD1. V shed 4 bases, J shed 0 bases, and the junction held 4 bases outside the gene matches. The CDR3 extends over 16 amino acids. Germline V lookup: CDR1 SGHRS, CDR2 YFSETQ. CDR3 nucleotides: TGCGCCAGCAGCACGGGACAGGGGGCGATGAACACTGAAGCTTTCTTT. This sequence encodes CASSTGQGAMNTEAFF.

The chain combines TRBV5-1 with TRBJ2-1; D not resolved. CDR3 length: 13 amino acids. CDR1 SGHRS and CDR2 YFSETQ come from the germline V gene. V was trimmed by 2 bases and J by 9 bases, leaving 12 bases between them. The CDR3 sequence: CASSLTYISEQFF. The CDR3 DNA follows: TGCGCCAGCAGCTTAACGTATATCTCTGAGCAGTTCTTC.

The gene calls are TRBV27 and TRBJ1-2, with TRBD1 identical over 10 bases. The length of the CDR3 is 16 residues. Germline trimming cut 2 bases from V and 6 bases from J; bases unmatched to any gene: 9. Germline CDR1 MNHEY, CDR2 SMNVEV (reference sequence). This CDR3 is CASSLDGTGVFDGYTF. Here the CDR3 DNA reads TGTGCCAGCAGTTTAGATGGGACAGGGGTTTTTGATGGCTACACCTTC.

J is TRBJ2-1 and V is TRBV2; D is possibly TRBD1 (6 bases). This CDR3 has 14 amino acids. The germline gives CDR1 SNHLY, CDR2 FYNNEI. The V gene lost 2 bases and the J gene lost 3 bases, with 8 bases spanning the gap. CDR3 protein: CASSEPDSYNEQFF. The CDR3 DNA is TGTGCCAGCAGTGAACCGGACAGCTACAATGAGCAGTTCTTC. The variable domain in full, completed from reference TRBV2 and TRBJ2-1, reads EPEVTQTPSHQVTQMGQEVILRCVPISNHLYFYWYRQILGQKVEFLVSFYNNEISEKSEIFDDQFSVERPDGSNFTLKIRSTKLEDSAMYFCASSEPDSYNEQFFGPGTRLTVL.

The chain joins TRBV4-2 to TRBJ2-5, with 9 bases identical to TRBD1. This CDR3 comprises 15 residues. The V gene's germline CDR1 is LGHNA and CDR2 YNFKEQ. The V gene end was trimmed by 0 bases and the J gene end by 5 bases; junction bases not matched to a gene: 4. The CDR3 nucleotides are TGTGCCAGCAGCCAAGAGACAGGGGGTGGGGAGACCCAGTACTTC. Translated: CASSQETGGGETQYF.

This chain joins TRBV9 and TRBJ2-3, with D tentatively TRBD1 (6 bases). Germline assignment: CDR1 SGDLS and CDR2 YYNGEE. The CDR3 spans 14 residues. V lost 0 bases and J 5 bases, leaving 10 bases between the germline ends. The CDR3 nucleotides are TGTGCCAGCAGCGTAGTGGGGGCCGGAGATACGCAGTATTTT. This sequence encodes CASSVVGAGDTQYF.

This chain's CDR3 is CAWSASSRGTEAFF. Written as DNA, the CDR3 is TGTGCCTGGAGTGCGTCCAGTCGAGGGACTGAAGCTTTCTTT. The V and J genes are TRBV30 and TRBJ1-1; unclear D gene. V lost 1 base and J lost 5, with 14 bases in between. This CDR3 comprises 14 residues. Germline values: CDR1 GTSNPN, CDR2 SVGIG (reference sequence).

CDR3 residues: CASSGFGGPVGTEAFF. The CDR3 nucleotides read TGTGCCAGCAGTGGGTTTGGGGGACCGGTGGGCACTGAAGCTTTCTTT. The J gene is TRBJ1-1, the V gene TRBV2; tentatively, D is TRBD1 (5 bases). The V end lost 4 bases, the J end lost 4 bases, and 19 bases lay between the germline ends. CDR1 and CDR2 (germline): SNHLY, FYNNEI. The CDR3 sequence is 16 residues long. The variable domain in full, completed from reference TRBV2 and TRBJ1-1, reads EPEVTQTPSHQVTQMGQEVILRCVPISNHLYFYWYRQILGQKVEFLVSFYNNEISEKSEIFDDQFSVERPDGSNFTLKIRSTKLEDSAMYFCASSGFGGPVGTEAFFGQGTRLTVV.

The J gene is TRBJ1-2, the V gene TRBV4-3; unclear D gene. Germline-derived CDR1 and CDR2 are LGHNA and YSLEER. Trimming stripped 8 bases from V and 0 bases from J, with 7 bases between. The CDR3 is made up of 12 amino acids. The CDR3 bases are TGCGCCAGCTCCACGGCTAACTATGGCTACACCTTC. It encodes CASSTANYGYTF.

The gene calls are TRBV29-1 and TRBJ1-2; TRBD1 is a possible D gene (5 bases). The CDR3 extends over 11 amino acids. The V end was cut by 1 base, the J end by 7 bases, with 7 bases between. Germline lookup yields CDR1 SQVTM and CDR2 ANQGSEA. CDR3 sequence: CSVEGRGGYTF. Here the CDR3 DNA reads TGCAGCGTTGAAGGGAGGGGTGGCTACACCTTC.

The genes are TRBV11-2 and TRBJ1-6, with 10 bases matching TRBD1. Germline CDR1 SGHAT, CDR2 FQNNGV. Germline trimming cut 5 bases from V and 10 bases from J; bases unmatched to any gene: 8. This CDR3 has 15 amino acids. The DNA for the CDR3 is TGTGCCAGCAGCGAACTGACAGGGGGCGGCTCACCCCTCCACTTT. Translated, it gives CASSELTGGGSPLHF.

This sequence joins TRBV19 and TRBJ1-2; the D is unclear. V lost 5 bases and J 5 bases, leaving 15 bases between the germline ends. Germline CDR1 reads LNHDA; CDR2 reads SQIVND (reference sequence). The CDR3 contains 14 residues. The CDR3 nucleotides read TGTGCCAGTAGTTCCACGGGAAGTGGGTATGGCTACACCTTC. It translates to CASSSTGSGYGYTF.

The sample holds one count of this clone. CDR3 loop: CASSDNGGAGELFF. Written as DNA, the CDR3 is TGTGCCAGCAGTGACAACGGGGGGGCCGGGGAGCTGTTTTTT. This chain uses TRBV6-4 with TRBJ2-2; 8 bases line up with TRBD2. Trimming took 2 bases from V and 6 from J; bases not matched to a gene: 2. CDR1 and CDR2 (germline): MRHNA, SNTAGT. The CDR3 has 14 residues.

The chain recombines TRBV30 with TRBJ1-2, with D perhaps TRBD1 (5 bases). Trimming removed 5 bases from V and 2 bases from J, with 12 bases in between. The V gene's germline CDR1 is GTSNPN and CDR2 SVGIG (reference sequence). The CDR3 is made up of 13 amino acids. This chain's CDR3 is CAWPGPPNYGYTF. The CDR3 DNA follows: TGTGCCTGGCCGGGACCGCCGAACTATGGCTACACCTTC.